These T cell receptor beta chains were read from a single sample in a study of T cells expressing NK-cell markers. TCRdb re-called the 5' RACE reads, yielding one record per CDR3 amino acid sequence without DNA. Its table lists some 340,000 distinct CDR3 sequences. The sample comprised blood T cells: a sorted CD56 or NKG2C T cell subset, CD4+ or CD8+ T cells, or bulk PBMC T cells (not recorded which). Receptor source: a man between 18 and 69 years old in good health. The CDR3 runs from the conserved cysteine through the conserved F or W.

V gene	J gene	CDR3 protein
TRBV24-1	TRBJ2-3	CATSPRGITDTQYF
TRBV12-3/TRBV12-4	TRBJ2-2	CASSFSGKVTGELFF
TRBV7-2	TRBJ1-5	CASSLAPTFGSQPQHF
TRBV19	TRBJ2-6	CASSIKGSRSGANVLTF
TRBV9	TRBJ2-1	CASSVAGQGVTYNEQFF
TRBV5-1	TRBJ2-7	CASSFVALAGGLYEQYF
TRBV7-9	TRBJ2-7	CASRDRGDQTPYF
TRBV5-1	TRBJ1-2	CASSLGQGGNNYGYTF
TRBV6-6	TRBJ1-1	CATLGVANTEAFF
TRBV27	TRBJ1-5	CASSAGQYSNQPQHF
TRBV18	TRBJ2-7	CASSPQTGSAYEQYF
TRBV7-6	TRBJ1-4	CASSSPGEKLFF
TRBV5-1	TRBJ2-7	CASKAGSSYEQYF
TRBV29-1	TRBJ1-2	CSVQGQGIYGYTF
TRBV18	TRBJ2-3	CASSPSAGSGASTDTQYF
TRBV20-1	TRBJ1-1	CSARDGTGETEAFF
TRBV9	TRBJ1-6	CASSVEGTYSPLHF
TRBV29-1	TRBJ2-7	CSVVKGANEQYF
TRBV9	TRBJ1-4	CASSVEGTREKLFF
TRBV6-1	TRBJ2-3	CASSARGGGTDTQYF
TRBV13	TRBJ1-2	CASSTGRYGYTF
TRBV20-1	TRBJ1-4	CSARLAWNEKLFF
TRBV20-1	TRBJ2-3	CSAGTRRTDTQYF
TRBV10-3	TRBJ2-7	CAISESGRGVLGQYF
TRBV21-1	TRBJ1-5	CASSNRIGSQPQHF
TRBV29-1	TRBJ1-4	CSVGATNEKLFF
TRBV11-2	TRBJ1-1	CASSFPGHLEAFF
TRBV7-9	TRBJ2-7	CASSLRTSGGASEQYF
TRBV6-1	TRBJ2-1	CASSERRGGSYNEQFF
TRBV5-1	TRBJ2-5	CASSSRWTGQETQYF
TRBV5-1	TRBJ2-3	CASSLGDPTDTQYF
TRBV19	TRBJ1-2	CASSINGRSNYGYTF
TRBV6-6	TRBJ1-1	CASSTRTDTEAFF